This is a list of T cell receptor beta chains from one sample in a study of Graves' ophthalmopathy and Graves' hyperthyroidism. From the multiplex PCR reads, TCRdb called clonotypes with MiXCR, one entry per CDR3 protein. Among around 1,200,000 distinct CDR3 sequences, about two fifths were seen once, and the ten largest hold 11%. The specimen was peripheral blood or thyroid tissue (not recorded which). The source is an adult man with Graves' hyperthyroidism. Each CDR3 is given with its conserved first and last residue. Fields, in order: J gene, clone size, D gene, V gene, CDR3 protein, CDR3 DNA. The D gene is left open where the match is weak. Clone size is not always given. Where it is, it says once, few, many or a class for expanded clones.

TRBJ1-4	-	-	TRBV7-2	CASSLVRAHGEKLFF	TGTGCCAGCAGCTTAGTGAGGGCCCATGGTGAAAAACTGTTTTTT
TRBJ2-7	few	TRBD1	TRBV19	CASRGQGAAYEQYF	TGTGCCAGTAGAGGACAGGGGGCAGCCTACGAGCAGTACTTC
TRBJ2-7	-	TRBD2	TRBV29-1	CSPGTSGAWYEQYF	TGCAGCCCGGGGACTAGCGGGGCCTGGTACGAGCAGTACTTC
TRBJ2-2	many	TRBD2	TRBV10-2	CASRLAGGLSTGELFF	TGCGCCAGCCGACTAGCGGGGGGCCTTAGCACCGGGGAGCTGTTTTTT
TRBJ2-5	many	-	TRBV12-3/TRBV12-4	CASSPSIGKTQYF	TGTGCCAGCAGCCCTAGCATTGGAAAGACCCAGTACTTC
TRBJ2-7	-	TRBD2	TRBV19	CASSIAGTRRNEQYF	TGTGCCAGTAGTATAGCTGGGACTAGAAGGAACGAGCAGTACTTC
TRBJ2-2	-	-	TRBV12-3/TRBV12-4	CASRLTGLFTGELFF	TGTGCCAGCAGACTGACAGGTCTATTCACCGGGGAGCTGTTTTTT
TRBJ2-5	many	TRBD1	TRBV7-9	CASSASTTGTGGQETQYF	TGTGCCAGCAGCGCTTCTACGACCGGGACAGGGGGTCAAGAGACCCAGTACTTC
TRBJ1-2	many	-	TRBV6-2/TRBV6-3	CASSPPSGIGYTF	TGTGCCAGCAGTCCTCCTTCGGGGATCGGCTACACCTTC
TRBJ1-2	many	-	TRBV2	CATSADRCYTF	TGTGCCACCTCAGCAGACAGATGCTACACCTTC
TRBJ1-4	few	-	TRBV28	CASSIHPHLQGTKLFF	TGTGCCAGCAGCATACATCCCCATTTACAGGGCACAAAACTGTTTTTT
TRBJ1-6	many	TRBD1	TRBV10-3	CAIRLTGGDSPLHF	TGTGCCATCAGGCTGACAGGGGGTGATTCACCCCTCCACTTT
TRBJ2-5	-	-	TRBV25-1	CASSQTGRIETQYF	TGTGCCAGCAGTCAAACAGGGAGGATAGAGACCCAGTACTTC
TRBJ2-7	-	-	TRBV6-1	CASSGGGHRTYEQYF	TGTGCCAGCAGTGGGGGGGGACACAGAACCTACGAGCAGTACTTC
TRBJ1-3	-	-	TRBV10-3	CAISGLGNTIYF	TGTGCCATCTCGGGTTTGGGAAACACCATATATTTT
TRBJ1-3	many	-	TRBV7-9	CASKKGGNTIYF	TGTGCCAGCAAGAAAGGCGGAAACACCATATATTTT
TRBJ2-5	few	-	TRBV4-1	CASSQDGGVVQETQYF	TGCGCCAGCAGCCAAGATGGAGGGGTGGTGCAAGAGACCCAGTACTTC
TRBJ1-5	-	TRBD1	TRBV10-3	CAISQDDRESRPQHF	TGTGCCATCAGCCAAGATGACAGGGAGAGTCGGCCCCAGCATTTT
TRBJ1-6	many	-	TRBV20-1	CSASNRDWSPLHF	TGCAGTGCTAGCAACAGGGATTGGTCACCCCTCCACTTT
TRBJ1-4	many	-	TRBV7-2	CASTETPDKTEKLFF	TGTGCCAGCACCGAGACCCCGGACAAAACAGAAAAACTGTTTTTT
TRBJ1-4	many	TRBD1	TRBV11-2	CASSLGQINEKLFF	TGTGCCAGCAGCTTGGGACAGATTAATGAAAAACTGTTTTTT
TRBJ2-5	few	-	TRBV6-5	CASSYEPAKDSSWETQYF	TGTGCCAGCAGTTACGAGCCGGCAAAGGACAGTTCCTGGGAGACCCAGTACTTC
TRBJ2-2	many	-	TRBV19	CASSIRSWTGELFF	TGTGCCAGTAGTATCCGGTCTTGGACCGGGGAGCTGTTTTTT
TRBJ2-5	-	TRBD1	TRBV20-1	CSARGTDQGEQYF	TGCAGTGCTAGGGGCACGGACCAGGGGGAGCAGTACTTC
TRBJ2-7	once	-	TRBV27	CATQTGTHGAEQYF	TGTGCCACCCAAACCGGGACTCACGGGGCCGAGCAGTACTTC
TRBJ2-7	-	-	TRBV10-3	CASSLWGRDYEQYF	TGTGCCAGCAGTTTATGGGGCAGGGACTACGAGCAGTACTTC
TRBJ1-2	-	-	TRBV10-3	CAISEGRYDYGYTF	TGTGCCATCAGTGAAGGGCGCTATGACTATGGCTACACCTTC
TRBJ1-5	many	-	TRBV5-8	CASSPLQEYSNQPQHF	TGTGCCAGCAGCCCACTACAGGAGTATAGCAATCAGCCCCAGCATTTT
TRBJ1-1	many	-	TRBV6-5	CASSYEVNTEAFF	TGTGCCAGCAGTTACGAGGTGAACACTGAAGCTTTCTTT
TRBJ1-5	-	-	TRBV2	CASRGESHQPQHF	TGTGCCAGCAGGGGGGAGTCCCATCAGCCCCAGCATTTT
TRBJ2-5	-	TRBD2	TRBV15	CATSKGGPGTSMETQYF	TGTGCCACCAGCAAAGGGGGACCCGGGACTAGCATGGAGACCCAGTACTTC
TRBJ2-3	-	-	TRBV19	CASSESSRSPDTQYF	TGTGCCAGTAGCGAATCTAGCCGATCCCCGGATACGCAGTATTTT
TRBJ2-7	many	-	TRBV12-3/TRBV12-4	CASSSLTPVDEQYF	TGTGCCAGCAGTTCGTTGACACCGGTGGACGAGCAGTACTTC
TRBJ2-7	many	TRBD1	TRBV12-3/TRBV12-4	CASTRGGAEYEQYF	TGTGCCAGCACCAGAGGGGGCGCGGAGTACGAGCAGTACTTC
TRBJ1-1	-	-	TRBV10-2	CASSADLTGNTEAFF	TGCGCCAGCAGTGCCGACCTGACAGGGAACACTGAAGCTTTCTTT
TRBJ2-5	many	-	TRBV19	CASSIRQIGQFVETQYF	TGTGCCAGTAGTATCAGACAGATAGGACAGTTTGTGGAGACCCAGTACTTC